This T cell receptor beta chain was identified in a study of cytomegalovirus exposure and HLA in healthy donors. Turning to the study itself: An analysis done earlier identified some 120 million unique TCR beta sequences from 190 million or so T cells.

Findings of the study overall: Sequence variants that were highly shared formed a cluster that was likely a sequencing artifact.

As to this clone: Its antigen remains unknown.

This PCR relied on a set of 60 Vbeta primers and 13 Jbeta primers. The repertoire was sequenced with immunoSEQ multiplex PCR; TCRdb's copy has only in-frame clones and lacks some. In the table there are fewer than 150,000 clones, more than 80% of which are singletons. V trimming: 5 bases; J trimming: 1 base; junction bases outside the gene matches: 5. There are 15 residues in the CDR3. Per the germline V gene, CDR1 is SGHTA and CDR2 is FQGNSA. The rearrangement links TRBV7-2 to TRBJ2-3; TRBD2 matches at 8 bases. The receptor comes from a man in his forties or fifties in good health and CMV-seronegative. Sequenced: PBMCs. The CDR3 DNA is TGTGCCAGCAGCCGCGGGGGGAGCGGCACAGATACGCAGTATTTT. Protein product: CASSRGGSGTDTQYF.